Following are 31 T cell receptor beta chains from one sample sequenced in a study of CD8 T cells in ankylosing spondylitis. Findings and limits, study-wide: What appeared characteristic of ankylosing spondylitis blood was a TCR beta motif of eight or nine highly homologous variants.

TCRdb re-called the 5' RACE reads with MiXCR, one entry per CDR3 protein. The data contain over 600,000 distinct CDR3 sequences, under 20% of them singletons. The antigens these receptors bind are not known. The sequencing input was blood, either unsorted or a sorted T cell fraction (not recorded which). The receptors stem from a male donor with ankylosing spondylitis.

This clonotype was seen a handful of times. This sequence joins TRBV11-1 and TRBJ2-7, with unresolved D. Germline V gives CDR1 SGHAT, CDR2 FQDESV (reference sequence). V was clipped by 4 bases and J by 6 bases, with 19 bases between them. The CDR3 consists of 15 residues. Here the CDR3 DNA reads TGTGCCAGCAGCTCCCATGCAGGTCTTGTGGGCGAGCAGTACTTC. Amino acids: CASSSHAGLVGEQYF. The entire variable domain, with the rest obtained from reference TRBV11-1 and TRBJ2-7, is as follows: EAEVAQSPRYKITEKSQAVAFWCDPISGHATLYWYRQILGQGPELLVQFQDESVVDDSQLPKDRFSAERLKGVDSTLKIQPAELGDSAMYLCASSSHAGLVGEQYFGPGTRLTVT.

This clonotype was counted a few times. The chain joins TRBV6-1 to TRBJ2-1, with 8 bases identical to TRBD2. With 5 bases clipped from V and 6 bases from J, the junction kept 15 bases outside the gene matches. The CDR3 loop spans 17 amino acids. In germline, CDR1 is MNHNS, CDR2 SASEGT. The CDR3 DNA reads TGTGCCAGCAGTCCCTCCGGTTCGGGACTAGTAGCCAATGAGCAGTTCTTC. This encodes CASSPSGSGLVANEQFF.

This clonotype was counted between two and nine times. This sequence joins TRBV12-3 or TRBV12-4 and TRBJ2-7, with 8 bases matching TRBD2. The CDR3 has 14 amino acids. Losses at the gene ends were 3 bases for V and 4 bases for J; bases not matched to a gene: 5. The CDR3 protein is CASSFGGALYEQYF. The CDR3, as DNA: TGTGCCAGCAGTTTCGGGGGGGCGCTTTACGAGCAGTACTTC.

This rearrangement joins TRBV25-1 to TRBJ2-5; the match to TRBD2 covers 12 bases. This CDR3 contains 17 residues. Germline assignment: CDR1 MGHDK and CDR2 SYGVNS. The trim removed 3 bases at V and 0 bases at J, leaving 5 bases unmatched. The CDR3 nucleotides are TGTGCCAGCAGTGAGGGGTGGACTAGCGGGGACCAAGAGACCCAGTACTTC. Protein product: CASSEGWTSGDQETQYF.

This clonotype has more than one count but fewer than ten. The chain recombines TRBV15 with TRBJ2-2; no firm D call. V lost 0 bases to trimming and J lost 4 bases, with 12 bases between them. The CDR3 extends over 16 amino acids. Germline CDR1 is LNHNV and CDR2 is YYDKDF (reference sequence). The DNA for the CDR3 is TGTGCCACCAGCAGAGATCCGAGGACGGGCACCGGGGAGCTGTTTTTT. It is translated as CATSRDPRTGTGELFF.

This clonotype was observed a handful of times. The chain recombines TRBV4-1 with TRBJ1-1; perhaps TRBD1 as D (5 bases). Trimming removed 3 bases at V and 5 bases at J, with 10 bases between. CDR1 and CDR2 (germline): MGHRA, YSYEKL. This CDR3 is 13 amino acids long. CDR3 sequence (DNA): TGCGCCAGCAGCCAGGGGACCTCAACTGAAGCTTTCTTT. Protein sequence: CASSQGTSTEAFF.

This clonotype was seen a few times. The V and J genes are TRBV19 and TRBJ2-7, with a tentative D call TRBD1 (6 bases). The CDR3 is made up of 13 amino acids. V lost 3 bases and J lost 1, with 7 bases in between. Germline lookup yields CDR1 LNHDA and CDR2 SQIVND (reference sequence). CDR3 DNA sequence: TGTGCCAGTAGTATGGGACAATCCTACGAGCAGTACTTC. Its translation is CASSMGQSYEQYF.

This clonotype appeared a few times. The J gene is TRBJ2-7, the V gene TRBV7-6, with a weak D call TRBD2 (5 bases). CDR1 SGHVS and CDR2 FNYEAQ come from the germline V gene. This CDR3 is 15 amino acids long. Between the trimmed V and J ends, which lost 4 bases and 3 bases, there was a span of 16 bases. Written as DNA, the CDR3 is TGTGCCAGCAGCTCCCAAGACCTGGGAGTCTACGAGCAGTACTTC. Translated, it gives CASSSQDLGVYEQYF.

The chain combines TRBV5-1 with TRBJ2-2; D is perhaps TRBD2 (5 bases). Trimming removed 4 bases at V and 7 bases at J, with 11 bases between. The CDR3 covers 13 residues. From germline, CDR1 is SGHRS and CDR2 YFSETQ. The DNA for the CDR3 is TGCGCCAGCAGCAACGGAGGTGGCGGGGAGCTGTTTTTT. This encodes CASSNGGGGELFF.

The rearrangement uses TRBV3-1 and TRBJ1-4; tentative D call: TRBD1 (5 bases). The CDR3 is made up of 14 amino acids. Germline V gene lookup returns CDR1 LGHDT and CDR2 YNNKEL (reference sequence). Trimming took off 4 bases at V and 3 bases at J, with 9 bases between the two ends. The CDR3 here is CASSRGKANEKLFF. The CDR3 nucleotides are TGTGCCAGCAGCCGGGGGAAGGCTAATGAAAAACTGTTTTTT.

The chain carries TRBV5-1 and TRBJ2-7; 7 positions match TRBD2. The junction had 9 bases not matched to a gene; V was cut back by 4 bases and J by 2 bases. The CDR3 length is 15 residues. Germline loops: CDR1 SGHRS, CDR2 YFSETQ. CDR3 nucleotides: TGCGCCAGCAGCCTTACTGGGGCGGGGGCCTACGAGCAGTACTTC. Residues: CASSLTGAGAYEQYF.

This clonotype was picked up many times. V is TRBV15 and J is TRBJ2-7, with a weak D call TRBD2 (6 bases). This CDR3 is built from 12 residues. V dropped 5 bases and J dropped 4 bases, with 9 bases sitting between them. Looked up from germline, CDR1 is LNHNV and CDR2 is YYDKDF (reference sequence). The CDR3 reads CATSRDLYEQYF. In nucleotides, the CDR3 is TGTGCCACCAGCCGGGACTTGTACGAGCAGTACTTC.

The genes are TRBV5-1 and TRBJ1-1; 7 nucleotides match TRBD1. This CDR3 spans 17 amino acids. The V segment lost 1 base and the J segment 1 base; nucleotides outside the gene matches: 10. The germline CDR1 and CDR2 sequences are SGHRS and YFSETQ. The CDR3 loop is CASSLLPSQGGNTEAFF. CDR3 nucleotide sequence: TGCGCCAGCAGCTTGCTCCCGTCTCAGGGGGGGAACACTGAAGCTTTCTTT. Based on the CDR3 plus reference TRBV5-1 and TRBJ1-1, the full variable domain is KAGVTQTPRYLIKTRGQQVTLSCSPISGHRSVSWYQQTPGQGLQFLFEYFSETQRNKGNFPGRFSGRQFSNSRSEMNVSTLELGDSALYLCASSLLPSQGGNTEAFFGQGTRLTVV.

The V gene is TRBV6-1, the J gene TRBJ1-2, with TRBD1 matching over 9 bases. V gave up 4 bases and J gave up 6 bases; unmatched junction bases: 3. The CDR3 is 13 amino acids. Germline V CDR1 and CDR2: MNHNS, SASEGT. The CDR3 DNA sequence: TGTGCCAGCAGTGCGTGGACAGGGGATGGCTACACCTTC. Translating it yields CASSAWTGDGYTF.

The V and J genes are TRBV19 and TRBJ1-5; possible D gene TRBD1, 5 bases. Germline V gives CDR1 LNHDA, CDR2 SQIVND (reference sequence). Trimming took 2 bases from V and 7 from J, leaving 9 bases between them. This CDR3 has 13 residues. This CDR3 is CASSIQGGQPQHF. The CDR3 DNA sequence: TGTGCCAGTAGTATACAGGGTGGGCAGCCCCAGCATTTT. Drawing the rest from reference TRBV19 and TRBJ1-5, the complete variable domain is DGGITQSPKYLFRKEGQNVTLSCEQNLNHDAMYWYRQDPGQGLRLIYYSQIVNDFQKGDIAEGYSVSREKKESFPLTVTSAQKNPTAFYLCASSIQGGQPQHFGDGTRLSIL.

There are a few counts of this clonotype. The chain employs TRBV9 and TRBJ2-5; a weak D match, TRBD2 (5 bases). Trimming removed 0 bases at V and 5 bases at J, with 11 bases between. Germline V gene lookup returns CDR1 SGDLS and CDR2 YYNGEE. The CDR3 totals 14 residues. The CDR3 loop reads CASSVEILAETQYF. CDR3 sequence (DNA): TGTGCCAGCAGCGTAGAAATTCTAGCCGAGACCCAGTACTTC.

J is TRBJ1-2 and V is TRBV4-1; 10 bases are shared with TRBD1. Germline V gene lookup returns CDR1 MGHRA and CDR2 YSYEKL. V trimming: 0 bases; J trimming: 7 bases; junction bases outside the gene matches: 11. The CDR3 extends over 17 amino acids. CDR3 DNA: TGCGCCAGCAGCCAAGATACCGGACAGGGGGTATTATCTGGCTACACCTTC. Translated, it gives CASSQDTGQGVLSGYTF.

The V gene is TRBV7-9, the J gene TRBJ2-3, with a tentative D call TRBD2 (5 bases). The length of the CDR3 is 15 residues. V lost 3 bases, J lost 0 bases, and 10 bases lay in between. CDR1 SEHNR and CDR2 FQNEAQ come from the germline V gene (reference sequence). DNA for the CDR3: TGTGCCAGCAGCTTGACGGGGTTAAGCACAGATACGCAGTATTTT. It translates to CASSLTGLSTDTQYF. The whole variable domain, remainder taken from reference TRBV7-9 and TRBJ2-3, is DTGVSQNPRHKITKRGQNVTFRCDPISEHNRLYWYRQTLGQGPEFLTYFQNEAQLEKSRLLSDRFSAERPKGSFSTLEIQRTEQGDSAMYLCASSLTGLSTDTQYFGPGTRLTVL.

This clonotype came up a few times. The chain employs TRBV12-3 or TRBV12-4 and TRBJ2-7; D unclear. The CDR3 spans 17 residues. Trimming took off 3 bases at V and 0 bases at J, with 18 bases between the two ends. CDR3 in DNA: TGTGCCAGCAGTTTTCCGTCTGACACCGCGAGCTCCTACGAGCAGTACTTC. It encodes CASSFPSDTASSYEQYF.

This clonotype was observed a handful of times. The CDR3 is CASSGRLANEQFF. Written as DNA, the CDR3 is TGTGCCAGCAGTGGTCGACTGGCAAATGAGCAGTTCTTC. This chain connects TRBV2 to TRBJ2-1; D ambiguous. V lost 4 bases and J lost 7, with 11 bases in between. CDR1 is SNHLY, CDR2 FYNNEI, per germline. This CDR3 contains 13 residues.

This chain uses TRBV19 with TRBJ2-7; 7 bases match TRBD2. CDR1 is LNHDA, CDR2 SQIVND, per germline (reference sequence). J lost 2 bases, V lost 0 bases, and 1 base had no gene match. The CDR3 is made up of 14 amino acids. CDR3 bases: TGTGCCAGTAGTATAGACGGGAGGACCTACGAGCAGTACTTC. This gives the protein CASSIDGRTYEQYF.

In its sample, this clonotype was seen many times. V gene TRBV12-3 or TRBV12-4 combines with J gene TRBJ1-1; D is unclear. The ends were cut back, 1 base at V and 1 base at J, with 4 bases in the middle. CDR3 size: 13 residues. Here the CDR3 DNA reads TGTGCCAGCAGTTTAGGGCAGAACACTGAAGCTTTCTTT. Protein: CASSLGQNTEAFF.

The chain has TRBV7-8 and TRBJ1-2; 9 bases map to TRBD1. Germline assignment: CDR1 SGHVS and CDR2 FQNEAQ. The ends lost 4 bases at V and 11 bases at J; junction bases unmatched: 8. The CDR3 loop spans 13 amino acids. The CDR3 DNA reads TGTGCCAGCAGCTCTCGGGACAGGGAGGTTTACACCTTC. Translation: CASSSRDREVYTF.

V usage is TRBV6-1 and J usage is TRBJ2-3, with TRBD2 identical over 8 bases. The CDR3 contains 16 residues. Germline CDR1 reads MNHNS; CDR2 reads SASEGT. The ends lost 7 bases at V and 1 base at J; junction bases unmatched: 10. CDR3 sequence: CASTPRPGGGTDTQYF. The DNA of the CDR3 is TGTGCCAGCACCCCACGGCCGGGGGGGGGCACAGATACGCAGTATTTT.

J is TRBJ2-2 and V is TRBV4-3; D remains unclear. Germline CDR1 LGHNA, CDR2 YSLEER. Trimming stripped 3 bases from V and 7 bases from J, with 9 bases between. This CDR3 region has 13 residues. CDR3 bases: TGCGCCAGCAGCCATACTGCAGGCGGGGAGCTGTTTTTT. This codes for CASSHTAGGELFF.

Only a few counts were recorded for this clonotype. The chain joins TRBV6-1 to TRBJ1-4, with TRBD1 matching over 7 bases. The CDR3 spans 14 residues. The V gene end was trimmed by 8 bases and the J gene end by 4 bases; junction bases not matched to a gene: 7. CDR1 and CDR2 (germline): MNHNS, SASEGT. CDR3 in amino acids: CASGQAPNNEKLFF. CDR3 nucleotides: TGTGCCAGCGGACAGGCCCCGAATAATGAAAAACTGTTTTTT.

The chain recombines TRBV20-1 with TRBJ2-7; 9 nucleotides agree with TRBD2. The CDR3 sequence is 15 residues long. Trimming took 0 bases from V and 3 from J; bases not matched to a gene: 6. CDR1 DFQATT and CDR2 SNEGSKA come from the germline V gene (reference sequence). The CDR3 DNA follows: TGCAGTGCTAGAGATGGCGGGAGGGCGAACTACGAGCAGTACTTC. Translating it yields CSARDGGRANYEQYF.

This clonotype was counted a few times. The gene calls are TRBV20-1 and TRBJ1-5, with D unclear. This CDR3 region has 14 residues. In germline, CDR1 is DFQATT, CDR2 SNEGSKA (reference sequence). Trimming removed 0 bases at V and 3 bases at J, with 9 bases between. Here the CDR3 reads CSARDGSFNQPQHF. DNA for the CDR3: TGCAGTGCTAGAGATGGCAGCTTCAATCAGCCCCAGCATTTT.

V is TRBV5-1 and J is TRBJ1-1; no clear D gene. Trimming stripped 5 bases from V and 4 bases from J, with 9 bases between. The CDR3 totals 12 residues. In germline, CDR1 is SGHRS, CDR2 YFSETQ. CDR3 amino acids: CASRTDTTEAFF. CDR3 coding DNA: TGCGCCAGCAGAACCGACACCACTGAAGCTTTCTTT.

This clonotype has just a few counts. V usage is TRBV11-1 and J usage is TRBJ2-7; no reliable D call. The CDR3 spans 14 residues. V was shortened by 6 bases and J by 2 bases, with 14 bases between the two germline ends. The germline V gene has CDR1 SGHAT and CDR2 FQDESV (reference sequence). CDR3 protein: CASSYIGPAYEQYF. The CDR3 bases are TGTGCCAGCAGTTATATCGGGCCAGCCTACGAGCAGTACTTC.

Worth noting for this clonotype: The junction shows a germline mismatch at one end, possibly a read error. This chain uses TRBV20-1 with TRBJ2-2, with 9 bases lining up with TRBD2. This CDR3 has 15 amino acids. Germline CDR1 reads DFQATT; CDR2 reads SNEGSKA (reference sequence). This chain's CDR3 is CCASRLAGNTGELFF. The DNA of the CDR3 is TGCTGTGCTAGTCGGCTAGCGGGAAACACCGGGGAGCTGTTTTTT.